This entry describes one T cell receptor (beta chain). Antigen specificity is unknown. V shed 4 bases, J shed 2 bases, and the junction held 8 bases outside the gene matches. The germline V gene encodes CDR1 SGDLS and CDR2 YYNGEE. CDR3 length equals 17 residues. The data are from a study of cytomegalovirus exposure and HLA in healthy donors. Study-wide findings and caveats: Cytomegalovirus-associated status was assigned to about 150 TCR beta chains. The finding came from a later analysis; first-cohort TCR clusters tended to co-occur in the 110 or so validation repertoires. Reports indicated that the classifier achieved high specificity and sensitivity in diagnosing cytomegalovirus status.

Clones were read by immunoSEQ multiplex PCR, and TCRdb kept only the in-frame ones, dropping some. The data show about 79,000 clones, roughly 93% seen once. This receptor was identified in a woman aged 25 to 45 in good health and CMV-seronegative. Input material: PBMCs. This rearrangement joins TRBV9 to TRBJ2-3; 12 bases match TRBD2. CDR3 nucleotide sequence: TGTGCCAGCAGCCCTGGGCTAGCGGGGGGGCTCACAGATACGCAGTATTTT. Translating it yields CASSPGLAGGLTDTQYF.